This T cell receptor (beta chain) originates from a study of T cell repertoires in cytomegalovirus infection. Study overall: Public TCR beta signatures indicated both CMV infection and matching HLA type. General observations from the study: Identification of carriers of CMV plus the relevant HLA was performed using cumulative public TCR beta family frequency. The response measured ex vivo was dominated by TCR beta clonotypes (HLA-C-restricted and CMV-specific).

This CDR3 comprises 14 residues. CDR1 is LGHNA and CDR2 is YNFKEQ in the germline V gene. V dropped 0 bases and J dropped 3 bases, with 8 bases sitting between them. TCRdb used MiXCR to reprocess the reads, holding one entry per CDR3 protein. The sample lists roughly 720,000 distinct CDR3 sequences, 35% seen once, with 2.5% to 3.5% in the top ten. Notes on this clonotype: Its antigen remains unknown.

Source material: PBMCs. This receptor was obtained from a human donor in good health (CMV status not recorded). Some clones in this sample may be carry-over from other donors' samples. V usage is TRBV4-2 and J usage is TRBJ2-5; perhaps TRBD2 as D (5 bases). The CDR3 loop reads CASSQEKLEETQYF. The CDR3 DNA reads as TGTGCCAGCAGCCAAGAAAAACTAGAAGAGACCCAGTACTTC.